This T cell receptor (beta chain) was sequenced for a study of lymphopenia after photon versus proton radiotherapy. Study-level points and caveats: Relative stability marked proton patients; photon patients lost diversity and naive cells. Post-nadir diversity loss with photons came from oligoclonal expansion, particularly CD8+ Temra cells. Survival link was tested only in deceased patients; proton benefit remains a possibility.

Sequenced by immunoSEQ multiplex PCR; TCRdb stores in-frame clones only, minus some. Of some 30,000 clones listed, about 87% were seen once; the top ten hold about 50%. This CDR3 is built from 15 residues. Germline CDR1 reads MNHEY; CDR2 reads SVGAGI. V was clipped by 2 bases and J by 4 bases, with 14 bases between them. Of note for this clone: Its matching antigen is unknown.

Sequenced here: peripheral blood, sampled from a patient treated with proton-based radiotherapy. The receptor comes from a woman aged 55-69 years with cholangiocarcinoma. Some clones in this sample may be carry-over from other donors' samples. The chain joins TRBV6-5 to TRBJ1-2, with D maybe TRBD1 (5 bases). CDR3 DNA sequence: TGTGCCAGCAGTTACGGGGCGGCCGGCGGCTATGGCTACACCTTC. Translating it yields CASSYGAAGGYGYTF.